Listed below are T cell receptor beta chains from one sample, sequenced in a study of cytomegalovirus exposure and HLA in healthy donors. Clones were read by immunoSEQ multiplex PCR, and TCRdb kept only the in-frame ones, dropping some. Seen here are under 150,000 clones, less than 10% observed once, and the top ten hold approximately 1.8%. The material sequenced was PBMCs. Source of these receptors: a male donor in good health and CMV-seronegative. The CDR3 runs from the conserved cysteine through the conserved F or W. D genes are given only for firm matches. Clone size is given for some rows only: seen once, a few or many times, or a class if the clone is expanded.

V: TRBV7-8; J: TRBJ1-5; size: .; D: .; DNA: TGTGCCAGCAGCCTCAATCTCGGGTCTCAGCCCCAGCATTTT; CDR3: CASSLNLGSQPQHF
V: TRBV19; J: TRBJ2-5; size: few; D: TRBD2; DNA: TGTGCCAGTAGTAGGCTAGCGGGAGGGAGTGCGAGCGAGACCCAGTACTTC; CDR3: CASSRLAGGSASETQYF
V: TRBV6-1; J: TRBJ2-7; size: .; D: .; DNA: TGTGCCAGCATGGGGGCGATGGGCTACGAGCAGTACTTC; CDR3: CASMGAMGYEQYF
V: TRBV7-9; J: TRBJ1-5; size: .; D: .; DNA: TGTGCCAGCAGCCGCTTTGCCGGTGAGCCCCAGCATTTT; CDR3: CASSRFAGEPQHF
V: TRBV6-1; J: TRBJ2-7; size: .; D: TRBD2; DNA: TGTGCCAGCAGTGAGGTAGCGGGAACCTACTACGAGCAGTACTTC; CDR3: CASSEVAGTYYEQYF
V: TRBV27; J: TRBJ1-2; size: few; D: .; DNA: TGTGCCAGCAGTTTAACAGGACCAAACTATGGCTACACCTTC; CDR3: CASSLTGPNYGYTF
V: TRBV4-2; J: TRBJ2-3; size: .; D: TRBD2; DNA: TGTGCCAGCAGCCAAGATATAGCGGGCGGGGCAGATACGCAGTATTTT; CDR3: CASSQDIAGGADTQYF
V: TRBV25-1; J: TRBJ2-7; size: few; D: .; DNA: TGTGCCAGCAGTGAATCCTGGGAGTTCGAGCAGTACTTC; CDR3: CASSESWEFEQYF
V: TRBV25-1; J: TRBJ2-7; size: few; D: .; DNA: TGTGCCAGCAGTGAATGGAGGGCAGCGGAGCTCTCCGAGCAGTACTTC; CDR3: CASSEWRAAELSEQYF
V: TRBV7-9; J: TRBJ2-3; size: few; D: .; DNA: TGTGCCAGCAGCCTTACGCAGGCGACAGATACGCAGTATTTT; CDR3: CASSLTQATDTQYF
V: TRBV30; J: TRBJ2-1; size: .; D: TRBD2; DNA: TGTGCCTGGAGTCAAGCGAGCGGGAGCCTCGACAATGAGCAGTTCTTC; CDR3: CAWSQASGSLDNEQFF
V: TRBV19; J: TRBJ1-5; size: .; D: TRBD1; DNA: TGTGCCAGTAGTATGTGGGGACAGGGGAGTTTGCCCCAGCATTTT; CDR3: CASSMWGQGSLPQHF
V: TRBV11-2; J: TRBJ2-2; size: few; D: .; DNA: TGTGCCAGCAGCTTAAAGGTGGCGGGGTCCTCGAACACCGGGGAGCTGTTTTTT; CDR3: CASSLKVAGSSNTGELFF
V: TRBV7-9; J: TRBJ2-7; size: few; D: TRBD1; DNA: TGTGCCAGCAGCTTAGGTTTAGGGACAGTAAAGACCTACGAGCAGTACTTC; CDR3: CASSLGLGTVKTYEQYF
V: TRBV2; J: TRBJ2-6; size: .; D: TRBD1; DNA: TGTGCCAGCAGTGGGGGACAGAGCTCTGGGGCCAACGTCCTGACTTTC; CDR3: CASSGGQSSGANVLTF
V: TRBV18; J: TRBJ1-2; size: once; D: .; DNA: TGTGCCAGCTCACCCTATAAAATTATGTATGGCTACACCTTC; CDR3: CASSPYKIMYGYTF
V: TRBV25-1; J: TRBJ1-1; size: .; D: TRBD1; DNA: TGTGCCAGCAGTGAACTCGGGACAGGCCTTGAAGCTTTCTTT; CDR3: CASSELGTGLEAFF
V: TRBV25-1; J: TRBJ2-2; size: few; D: TRBD2; DNA: TGTGCCAGCAGCAAGGGACTACCCAACACCGGGGAGCTGTTTTTT; CDR3: CASSKGLPNTGELFF
V: TRBV11-2; J: TRBJ1-2; size: .; D: .; DNA: TGTGCCAGCAGCTTAGAGTCAGTGGACTATGGCTACACCTTC; CDR3: CASSLESVDYGYTF
V: TRBV7-9; J: TRBJ2-5; size: .; D: TRBD1; DNA: TGTGCCAGCAGCCCCTGGACAGGGACCGAGACCCAGTACTTC; CDR3: CASSPWTGTETQYF
V: TRBV7-8; J: TRBJ2-2; size: few; D: TRBD1; DNA: TGTGCCAGCAGGAGAGAGAGAGGGGGCTACAGCGGGGAGCTGTTTTTT; CDR3: CASRRERGGYSGELFF
V: TRBV5-6; J: TRBJ2-7; size: few; D: .; DNA: TGTGCCAGCAGCTTACCTGAGGACTACGAGCAGTACTTC; CDR3: CASSLPEDYEQYF
V: TRBV9; J: TRBJ1-1; size: .; D: .; DNA: TGTGCCAGCAGCGTAGGGTTAGGACAGATGAACACTGAAGCTTTCTTT; CDR3: CASSVGLGQMNTEAFF
V: TRBV21-1; J: TRBJ2-7; size: few; D: .; DNA: TGTGCCAGCCCGGCCCCGCCCGGGACAGGGGTCGGCGAGCAGTACTTC; CDR3: CASPAPPGTGVGEQYF
V: TRBV7-3; J: TRBJ2-1; size: few; D: TRBD1; DNA: TGTGCCAGCAGCTTATCCGGACAGGGGTCCCTCAATGAGCAGTTCTTC; CDR3: CASSLSGQGSLNEQFF
V: TRBV27; J: TRBJ1-4; size: .; D: TRBD1; DNA: TGTGCCAGCACCCCCACAGGGACAGGGGGCCCGAGAAATGAAAAACTGTTTTTT; CDR3: CASTPTGTGGPRNEKLFF
V: TRBV29-1; J: TRBJ1-1; size: .; D: .; DNA: TGCTATCTCAGGGAATCCTGGGACACTGAAGCTTTCTTT; CDR3: CYLRESWDTEAFF
V: TRBV7-2; J: TRBJ2-7; size: few; D: .; DNA: TGTGCCAGCAGCTTAAACCGCGGCTACGAGCAGTACTTC; CDR3: CASSLNRGYEQYF
V: TRBV7-8; J: TRBJ2-3; size: few; D: .; DNA: TGTGCCAGCAGCGGCCGGGACTCAGATACGCAGTATTTT; CDR3: CASSGRDSDTQYF
V: TRBV19; J: TRBJ2-1; size: few; D: TRBD2; DNA: TGTGCCAGTAGTAGCGGGAGTTCCCCCAATGAGCAGTTCTTC; CDR3: CASSSGSSPNEQFF
V: TRBV28; J: TRBJ2-3; size: few; D: .; DNA: TGTGCCTGCAGGGGCCTCGTGTTTTCGGATACGCAGTATTTT; CDR3: CACRGLVFSDTQYF
V: TRBV7-9; J: TRBJ1-4; size: .; D: TRBD1; DNA: TGTGCCAGCAGCCCCCGATACGGACAGGACCGAAATGAAAAACTGTTTTTT; CDR3: CASSPRYGQDRNEKLFF
V: TRBV11-2; J: TRBJ2-7; size: few; D: TRBD2; DNA: TGTGCCAGCAGCTCGACTAGCGGGAGAGGGAACGAGCAGTACTTC; CDR3: CASSSTSGRGNEQYF
V: TRBV5-4; J: TRBJ1-1; size: .; D: .; DNA: TGTGCCAGCAGCTTGGACAGCTTCATGAACACTGAAGCTTTCTTT; CDR3: CASSLDSFMNTEAFF
V: TRBV7-2; J: TRBJ2-1; size: few; D: TRBD2; DNA: TGTGCCAGCAGCCCAGGGCCGTATGGGAGCGGGAATCACAATGAGCAGTTCTTC; CDR3: CASSPGPYGSGNHNEQFF
V: TRBV7-9; J: TRBJ2-3; size: .; D: .; DNA: TGTGCCAGCAGCTTAAGACAGCTCACAGATACGCAGTATTTT; CDR3: CASSLRQLTDTQYF
V: TRBV6-6; J: TRBJ1-5; size: few; D: .; DNA: TGTGCCAGCAGCCCTTGGGCAGCTTATAGCAATCAGCCCCAGCATTTT; CDR3: CASSPWAAYSNQPQHF
V: TRBV5-1; J: TRBJ2-3; size: .; D: .; DNA: TGCGCCAGCAGCTTGGTCGGCCAGGGGGGTAGCACAGATACGCAGTATTTT; CDR3: CASSLVGQGGSTDTQYF
V: TRBV6-5; J: TRBJ1-1; size: .; D: TRBD1; DNA: TGTGCCAGCAGTTCCCGGACAGGGACCACTGAAGCTTTCTTT; CDR3: CASSSRTGTTEAFF
V: TRBV19; J: TRBJ1-6; size: .; D: TRBD1; DNA: TGTGCCAGTAGTATAGAGGGACAGAGAACTAATTCACCCCTCCACTTT; CDR3: CASSIEGQRTNSPLHF
V: TRBV7-2; J: TRBJ1-6; size: .; D: .; DNA: TGTGCCAGCACCCCACCGACAGGACGCTCCTATAATTCACCCCTCCACTTT; CDR3: CASTPPTGRSYNSPLHF